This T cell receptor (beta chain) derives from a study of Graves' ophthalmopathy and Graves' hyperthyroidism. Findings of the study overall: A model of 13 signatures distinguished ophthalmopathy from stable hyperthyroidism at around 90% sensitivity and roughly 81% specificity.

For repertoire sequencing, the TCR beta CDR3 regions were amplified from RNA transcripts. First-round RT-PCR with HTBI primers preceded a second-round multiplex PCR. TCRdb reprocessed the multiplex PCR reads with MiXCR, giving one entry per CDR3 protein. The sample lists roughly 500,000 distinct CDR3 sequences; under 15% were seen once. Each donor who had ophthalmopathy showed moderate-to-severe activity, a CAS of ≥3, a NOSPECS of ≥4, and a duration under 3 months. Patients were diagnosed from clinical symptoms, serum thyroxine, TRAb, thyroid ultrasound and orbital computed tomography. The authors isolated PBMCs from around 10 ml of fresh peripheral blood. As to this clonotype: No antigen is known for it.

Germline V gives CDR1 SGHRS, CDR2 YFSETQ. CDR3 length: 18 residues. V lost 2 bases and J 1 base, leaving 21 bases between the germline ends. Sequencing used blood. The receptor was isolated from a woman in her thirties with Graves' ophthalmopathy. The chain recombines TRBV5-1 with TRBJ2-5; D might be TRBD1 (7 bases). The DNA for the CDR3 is TGCGCCAGCAGCTTTCAAGGGGGCGCCGAGACTAGCCAAGAGACCCAGTACTTC. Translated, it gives CASSFQGGAETSQETQYF.